This T cell receptor (beta chain) was recovered during a study of early T cells in non-severe SARS-CoV-2 infection. The overall study: Chains from this unsorted whole-blood bulk RNA could not be paired. Study outcomes and limitations: VDJdb-based annotation leaned toward anti-spike CD8 responses and missed private and CD4 specificities.

The germline CDR1 and CDR2 sequences are ENHRY and SYGVKD. Trimming took 4 bases from V and 0 from J, leaving 3 bases between them. The CDR3 consists of 13 residues. Individual cDNA molecules received unique molecular identifiers. MiXCR, applied by TCRdb to the 5' RACE reads, yields one record per CDR3 protein. The sample gives roughly 80,000 distinct CDR3 sequences, 9% to 10% of which show up once; about 4.8% is in the top ten. This clonotype was detected ten times or more. Antigen: not known. The sample consisted of whole blood. The chain carries TRBV10-3 and TRBJ2-2; D ambiguous. The clonotype originates from an adult who was a healthcare worker with PCR-confirmed SARS-CoV-2 infection or an uninfected control (not recorded which). DNA of the CDR3: TGTGCCATCAGTGCCCCGAACACCGGGGAGCTGTTTTTT. It translates to CAISAPNTGELFF.